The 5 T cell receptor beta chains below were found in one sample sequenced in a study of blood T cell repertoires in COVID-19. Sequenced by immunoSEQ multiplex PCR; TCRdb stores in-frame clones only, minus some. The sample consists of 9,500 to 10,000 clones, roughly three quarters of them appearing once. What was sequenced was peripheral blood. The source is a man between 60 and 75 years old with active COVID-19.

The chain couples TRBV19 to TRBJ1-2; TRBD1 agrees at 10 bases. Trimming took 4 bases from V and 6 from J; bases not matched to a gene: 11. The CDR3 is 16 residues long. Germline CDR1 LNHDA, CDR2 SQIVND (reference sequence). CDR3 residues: CASSRTGGASRDGYTF. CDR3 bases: TGTGCCAGTAGTAGGACAGGGGGAGCCTCTAGAGATGGCTACACCTTC.

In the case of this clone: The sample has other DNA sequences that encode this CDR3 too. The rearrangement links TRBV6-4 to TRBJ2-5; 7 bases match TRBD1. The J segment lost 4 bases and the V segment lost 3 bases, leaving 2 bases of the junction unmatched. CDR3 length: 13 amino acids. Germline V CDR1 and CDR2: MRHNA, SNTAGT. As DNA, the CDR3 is TGTGCCAGCAGTGATAACAGGGGAGAGACCCAGTACTTC. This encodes CASSDNRGETQYF.

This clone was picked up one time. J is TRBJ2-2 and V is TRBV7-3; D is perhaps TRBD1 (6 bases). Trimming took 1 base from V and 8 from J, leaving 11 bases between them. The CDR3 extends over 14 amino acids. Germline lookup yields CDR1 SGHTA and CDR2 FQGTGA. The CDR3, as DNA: TGTGCCAGCAGCTTAATCACAGGGCGTGGGGAGCTGTTTTTT. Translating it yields CASSLITGRGELFF.

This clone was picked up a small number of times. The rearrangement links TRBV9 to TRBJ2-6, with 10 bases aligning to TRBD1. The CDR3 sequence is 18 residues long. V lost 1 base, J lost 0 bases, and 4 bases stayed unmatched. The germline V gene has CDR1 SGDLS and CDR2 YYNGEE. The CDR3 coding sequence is TGTGCCAGCAGCGTACGGACAGGGGGGAACTCTGGGGCCAACGTCCTGACTTTC. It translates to CASSVRTGGNSGANVLTF.

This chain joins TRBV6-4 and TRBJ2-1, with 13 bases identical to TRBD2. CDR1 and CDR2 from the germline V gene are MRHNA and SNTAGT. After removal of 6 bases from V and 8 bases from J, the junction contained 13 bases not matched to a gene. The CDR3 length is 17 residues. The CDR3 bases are TGTGCCAGCAGCCGGACTAGCGGGGGAATTAGCCAGGATGAGCAGTTCTTC. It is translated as CASSRTSGGISQDEQFF.